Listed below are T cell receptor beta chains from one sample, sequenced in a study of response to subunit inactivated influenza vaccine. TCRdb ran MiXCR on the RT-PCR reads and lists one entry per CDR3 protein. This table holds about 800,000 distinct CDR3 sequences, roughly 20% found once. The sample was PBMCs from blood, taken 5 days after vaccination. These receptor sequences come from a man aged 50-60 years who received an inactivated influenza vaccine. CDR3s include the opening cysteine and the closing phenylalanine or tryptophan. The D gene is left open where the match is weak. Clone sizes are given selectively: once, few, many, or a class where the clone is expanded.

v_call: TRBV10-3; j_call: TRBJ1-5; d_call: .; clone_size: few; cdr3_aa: CAISDSRGRPQHF; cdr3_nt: TGTGCCATCAGTGACAGCAGGGGTAGGCCCCAGCATTTT
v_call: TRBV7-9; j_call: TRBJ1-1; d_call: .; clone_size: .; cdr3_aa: CASSLAGVQNTEAFF; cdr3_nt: TGTGCCAGCAGCTTAGCCGGGGTCCAGAACACTGAAGCTTTCTTT
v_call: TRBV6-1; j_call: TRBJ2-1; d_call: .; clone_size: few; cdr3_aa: CASSESSVYNEQFF; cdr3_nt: TGTGCCAGCAGTGAGTCTAGCGTCTACAATGAGCAGTTCTTC
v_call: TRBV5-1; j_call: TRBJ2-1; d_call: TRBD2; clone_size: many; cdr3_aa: CASSFTGTSGTYEQFF; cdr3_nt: TGCGCCAGCAGTTTTACCGGGACTAGCGGGACGTATGAGCAGTTCTTC
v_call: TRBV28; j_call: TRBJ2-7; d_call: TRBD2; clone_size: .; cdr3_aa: CASSLPWTSGSYEQYF; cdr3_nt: TGTGCCAGCAGCCTGCCATGGACTAGCGGGAGTTACGAGCAGTACTTC
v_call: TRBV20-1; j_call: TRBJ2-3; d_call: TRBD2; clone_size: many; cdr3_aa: CSARPSLAGGTDTQYF; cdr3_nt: TGCAGTGCAAGGCCGTCTCTAGCGGGAGGTACAGATACGCAGTATTTT
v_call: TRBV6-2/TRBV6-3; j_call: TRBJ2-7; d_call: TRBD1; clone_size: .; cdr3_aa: CASSYSQTGAEQYF; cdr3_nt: TGTGCCAGCAGTTACTCGCAGACAGGGGCCGAGCAGTACTTC
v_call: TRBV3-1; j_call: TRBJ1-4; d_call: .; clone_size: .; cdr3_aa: CASSATNEKLFF; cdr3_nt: TGTGCCAGCAGCGCAACTAATGAAAAACTGTTTTTT
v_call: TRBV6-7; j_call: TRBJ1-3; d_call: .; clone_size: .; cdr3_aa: CASSPGSESGNTIYF; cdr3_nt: TGTGCCAGCAGCCCCGGCAGCGAATCCGGAAACACCATATATTTT
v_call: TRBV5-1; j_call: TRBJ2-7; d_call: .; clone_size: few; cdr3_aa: CASSWRAGNYEQYF; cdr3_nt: TGCGCCAGCAGCTGGCGGGCAGGGAACTACGAGCAGTACTTC
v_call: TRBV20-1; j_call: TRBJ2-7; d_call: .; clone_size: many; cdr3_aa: CSARDRGRYEQYF; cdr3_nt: TGCAGTGCTAGAGATCGGGGTCGCTACGAGCAGTACTTC
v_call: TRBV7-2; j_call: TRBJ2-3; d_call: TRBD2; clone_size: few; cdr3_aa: CASSLASTSGSDTQYF; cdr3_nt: TGTGCCAGCAGCTTAGCCTCGACTAGCGGGTCAGATACGCAGTATTTT
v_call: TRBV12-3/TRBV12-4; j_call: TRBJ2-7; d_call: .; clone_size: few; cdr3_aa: CASRKSQGEQYF; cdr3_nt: TGTGCCAGCAGGAAAAGCCAGGGCGAGCAGTACTTC
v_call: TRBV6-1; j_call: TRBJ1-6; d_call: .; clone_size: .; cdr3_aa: CASSEVGTPLHF; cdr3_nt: TGTGCCAGCAGTGAAGTGGGTACACCCCTCCACTTT
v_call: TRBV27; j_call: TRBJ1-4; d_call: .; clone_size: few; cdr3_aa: CASSWGNNEKLFF; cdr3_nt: TGTGCCAGCAGCTGGGGCAATAATGAAAAACTGTTTTTT
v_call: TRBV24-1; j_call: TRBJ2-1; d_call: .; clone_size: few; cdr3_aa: CATSDPRGSHYNEQFF; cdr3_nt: TGTGCCACCAGTGACCCCCGGGGGTCTCATTACAATGAGCAGTTCTTC
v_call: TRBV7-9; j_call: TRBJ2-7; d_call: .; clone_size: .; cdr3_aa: CASSFTGTYEQYF; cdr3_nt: TGTGCCAGCAGCTTCACAGGGACCTACGAGCAGTACTTC
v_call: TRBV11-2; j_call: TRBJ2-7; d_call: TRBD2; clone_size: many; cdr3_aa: CASSSGAGLRGGGSYEQYF; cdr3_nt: TGTGCCAGCAGCTCAGGGGCAGGGCTACGGGGCGGGGGGTCCTACGAGCAGTACTTC
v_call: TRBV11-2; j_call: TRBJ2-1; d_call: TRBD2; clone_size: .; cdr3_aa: CASTSVAGLAYNEQFF; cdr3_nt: TGTGCCAGCACCTCCGTAGCGGGCCTCGCCTACAATGAGCAGTTCTTC
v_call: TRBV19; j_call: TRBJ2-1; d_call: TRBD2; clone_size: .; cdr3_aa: CASSIREGPHEQFF; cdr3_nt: TGTGCCAGTAGTATCCGGGAGGGCCCCCATGAGCAGTTCTTC
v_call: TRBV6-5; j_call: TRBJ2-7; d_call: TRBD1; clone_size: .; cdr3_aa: CASSYPGQDQYF; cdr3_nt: TGTGCCAGCAGTTACCCTGGACAGGACCAGTACTTC
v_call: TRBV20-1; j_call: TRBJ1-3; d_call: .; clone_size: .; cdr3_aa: CSASLMRGLGNTIYF; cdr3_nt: TGCAGTGCTAGTCTCATGCGGGGATTGGGAAACACCATATATTTT
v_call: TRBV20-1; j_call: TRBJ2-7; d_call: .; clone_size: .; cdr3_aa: CSARQGPEQYF; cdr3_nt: TGCAGTGCTAGACAGGGGCCCGAGCAGTACTTC
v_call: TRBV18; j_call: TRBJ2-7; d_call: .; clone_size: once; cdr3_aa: CASSPFGHLYEQYF; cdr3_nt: TGTGCCAGCTCACCCTTTGGACATCTATACGAGCAGTACTTC
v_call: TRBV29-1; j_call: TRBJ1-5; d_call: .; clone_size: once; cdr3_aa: CSVAGSRNQPQHF; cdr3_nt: TGCAGCGTTGCCGGTTCCCGCAATCAGCCCCAGCATTTT
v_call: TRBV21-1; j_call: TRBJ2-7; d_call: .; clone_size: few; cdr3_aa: CASSNGLDGCSYEQYF; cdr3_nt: TGTGCCAGCAGCAACGGGCTCGATGGTTGCTCCTACGAGCAGTACTTC
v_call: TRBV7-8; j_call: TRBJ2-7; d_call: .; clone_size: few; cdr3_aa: CASSPQALRYEQYF; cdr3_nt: TGTGCCAGCAGCCCTCAGGCCTTACGCTACGAGCAGTACTTC
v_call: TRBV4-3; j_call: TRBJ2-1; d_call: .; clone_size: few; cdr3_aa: CASSRGPKDLPLGPPYNEQFF; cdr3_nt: TGCGCCAGCAGCCGTGGCCCCAAGGACTTGCCTCTCGGCCCCCCCTACAATGAGCAGTTCTTC
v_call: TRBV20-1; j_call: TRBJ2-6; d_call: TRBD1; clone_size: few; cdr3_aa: CSAPLRTGSSSGANVLTF; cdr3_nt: TGCAGTGCCCCTCTGCGGACAGGGAGTTCCTCTGGGGCCAACGTCCTGACTTTC
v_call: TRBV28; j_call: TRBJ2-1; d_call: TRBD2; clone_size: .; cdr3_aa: CASSLVSGRSPRVYNEQFF; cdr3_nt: TGTGCCAGCAGTTTAGTTAGCGGGAGGTCCCCTCGTGTTTACAATGAGCAGTTCTTC
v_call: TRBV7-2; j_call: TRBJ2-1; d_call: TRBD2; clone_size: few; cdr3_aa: CASSTRGLAGGEDEQFF; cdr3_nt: TGTGCCAGCAGCACAAGAGGACTAGCGGGGGGTGAGGATGAGCAGTTCTTC
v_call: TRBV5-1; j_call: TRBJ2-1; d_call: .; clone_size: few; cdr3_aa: CASSLFERNEQFF; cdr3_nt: TGCGCCAGCAGCTTGTTTGAGCGGAATGAGCAGTTCTTC
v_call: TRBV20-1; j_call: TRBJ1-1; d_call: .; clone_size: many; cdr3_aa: CSARFTATSEAFF; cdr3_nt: TGCAGTGCTAGATTCACGGCTACCTCTGAAGCTTTCTTT
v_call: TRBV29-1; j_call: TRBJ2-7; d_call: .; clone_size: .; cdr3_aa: CSVEDDTYEQYF; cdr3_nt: TGCAGCGTTGAGGACGACACCTACGAGCAGTACTTC
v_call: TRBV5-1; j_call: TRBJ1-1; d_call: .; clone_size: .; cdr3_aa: CASSLYQSPNTEAFF; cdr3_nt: TGCGCCAGCAGCTTGTATCAGAGCCCGAACACTGAAGCTTTCTTT
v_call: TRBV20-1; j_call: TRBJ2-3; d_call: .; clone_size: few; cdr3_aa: CSAHPGHPLDTQYF; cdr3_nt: TGCAGTGCGCATCCGGGACACCCCCTAGATACGCAGTATTTT
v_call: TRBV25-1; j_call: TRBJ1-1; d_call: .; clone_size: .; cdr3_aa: CASLGGLNTEAFF; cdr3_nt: TGTGCCAGCCTCGGGGGGTTGAACACTGAAGCTTTCTTT
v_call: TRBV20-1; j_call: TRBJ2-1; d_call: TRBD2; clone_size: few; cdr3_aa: CSATGGNNEQFF; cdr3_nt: TGCAGTGCTACGGGGGGAAACAATGAGCAGTTCTTC
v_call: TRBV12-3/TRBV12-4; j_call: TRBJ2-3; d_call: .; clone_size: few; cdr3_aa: CASSLYGTRSDTQYF; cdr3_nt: TGTGCCAGCAGTTTATACGGGACCCGCTCAGATACGCAGTATTTT
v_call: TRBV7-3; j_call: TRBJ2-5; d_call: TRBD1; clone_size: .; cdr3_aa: CASSRGTGSMETQYF; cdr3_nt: TGTGCCAGCAGCAGGGGGACAGGGAGTATGGAGACCCAGTACTTC
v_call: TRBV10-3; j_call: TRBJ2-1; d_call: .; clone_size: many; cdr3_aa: CAISEFLNEQFF; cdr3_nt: TGTGCCATCAGTGAGTTTTTGAATGAGCAGTTCTTC
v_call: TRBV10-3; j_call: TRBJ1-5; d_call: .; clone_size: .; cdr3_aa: CAISSDKSFNQPQHF; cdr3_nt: TGTGCCATCAGTAGTGACAAGAGTTTCAATCAGCCCCAGCATTTT
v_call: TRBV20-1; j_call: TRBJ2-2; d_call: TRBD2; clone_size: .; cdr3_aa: CSASLAGADAGELFF; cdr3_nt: TGCAGTGCTAGTTTAGCGGGAGCGGACGCCGGGGAGCTGTTTTTT
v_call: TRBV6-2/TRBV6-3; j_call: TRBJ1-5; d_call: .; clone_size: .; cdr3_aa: CASGFGARGFGNQPQHF; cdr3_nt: TGTGCCAGCGGATTTGGGGCGAGGGGGTTCGGCAATCAGCCCCAGCATTTT
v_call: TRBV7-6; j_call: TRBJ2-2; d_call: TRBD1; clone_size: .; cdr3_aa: CASTPTGQTNTGELFF; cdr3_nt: TGTGCCAGCACGCCGACGGGACAGACGAACACCGGGGAGCTGTTTTTT
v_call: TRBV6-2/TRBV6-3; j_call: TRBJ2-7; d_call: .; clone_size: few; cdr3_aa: CASSYPTGGLSYEQYF; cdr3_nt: TGTGCCAGCAGTTACCCGACAGGCGGCTTATCCTACGAGCAGTACTTC
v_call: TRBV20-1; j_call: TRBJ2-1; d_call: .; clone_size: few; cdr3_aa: CSATGTASYNEQFF; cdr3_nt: TGCAGTGCTACCGGGACTGCCTCCTACAATGAGCAGTTCTTC
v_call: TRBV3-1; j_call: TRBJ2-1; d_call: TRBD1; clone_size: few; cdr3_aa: CASSHAGTGWGSEQFF; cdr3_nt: TGTGCCAGCAGCCACGCGGGGACAGGGTGGGGGAGTGAGCAGTTCTTC
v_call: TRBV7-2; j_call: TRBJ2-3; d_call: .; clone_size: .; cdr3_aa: CASSPTSGVTGIGTQYF; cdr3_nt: TGTGCCAGCAGCCCCACTTCCGGGGTGACCGGCATCGGTACGCAGTATTTT
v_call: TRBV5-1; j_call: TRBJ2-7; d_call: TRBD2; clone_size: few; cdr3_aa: CASSPGDSGGSYEQYF; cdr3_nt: TGCGCCAGCAGCCCCGGGGATAGCGGGGGATCCTACGAGCAGTACTTC
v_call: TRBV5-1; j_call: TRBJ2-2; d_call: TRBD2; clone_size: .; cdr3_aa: CASSLYGGADTGELFF; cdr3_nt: TGCGCCAGCAGCTTGTACGGGGGGGCCGACACCGGGGAGCTGTTTTTT
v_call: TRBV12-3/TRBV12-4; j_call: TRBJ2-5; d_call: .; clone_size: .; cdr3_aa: CASSLHGGKETQYF; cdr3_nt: TGTGCCAGCAGTTTGCACGGCGGGAAAGAGACCCAGTACTTC
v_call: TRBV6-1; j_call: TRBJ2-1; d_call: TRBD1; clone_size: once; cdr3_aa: CASSRTGGGSYNEQFF; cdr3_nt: TGTGCCAGCAGTCGTACAGGGGGTGGCTCCTACAATGAGCAGTTCTTC
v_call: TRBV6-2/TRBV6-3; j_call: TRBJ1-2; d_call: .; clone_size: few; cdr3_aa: CASRPYQDYGYTF; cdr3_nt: TGTGCCAGCAGGCCTTATCAAGACTATGGCTACACCTTC
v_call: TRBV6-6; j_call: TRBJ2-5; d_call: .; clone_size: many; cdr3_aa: CASSSGHQETQYF; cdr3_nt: TGTGCCAGCAGCTCAGGCCACCAAGAGACCCAGTACTTC
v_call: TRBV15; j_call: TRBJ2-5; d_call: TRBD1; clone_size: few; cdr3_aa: CATSRGVTGDQETQYF; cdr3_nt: TGTGCCACCAGCAGAGGAGTGACAGGGGACCAAGAGACCCAGTACTTC
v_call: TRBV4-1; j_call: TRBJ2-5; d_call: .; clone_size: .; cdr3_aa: CASSQDLHQFVGGTQYF; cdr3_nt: TGCGCCAGCAGCCAAGACCTACACCAGTTTGTTGGGGGGACCCAGTACTTC
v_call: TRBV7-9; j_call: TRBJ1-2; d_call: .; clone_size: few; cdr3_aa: CASSLEGFTNYGYTF; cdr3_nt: TGTGCCAGCAGCTTAGAGGGCTTCACGAACTATGGCTACACCTTC
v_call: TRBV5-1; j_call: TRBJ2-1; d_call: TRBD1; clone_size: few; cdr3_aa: CASSLGQGLDEQFF; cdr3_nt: TGCGCCAGCAGCTTAGGACAGGGTTTAGATGAGCAGTTCTTC
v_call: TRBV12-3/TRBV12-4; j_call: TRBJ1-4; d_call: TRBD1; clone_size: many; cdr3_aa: CASSPGTGGEKLFF; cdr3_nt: TGTGCCAGCAGTCCCGGGACAGGGGGTGAAAAACTGTTTTTT